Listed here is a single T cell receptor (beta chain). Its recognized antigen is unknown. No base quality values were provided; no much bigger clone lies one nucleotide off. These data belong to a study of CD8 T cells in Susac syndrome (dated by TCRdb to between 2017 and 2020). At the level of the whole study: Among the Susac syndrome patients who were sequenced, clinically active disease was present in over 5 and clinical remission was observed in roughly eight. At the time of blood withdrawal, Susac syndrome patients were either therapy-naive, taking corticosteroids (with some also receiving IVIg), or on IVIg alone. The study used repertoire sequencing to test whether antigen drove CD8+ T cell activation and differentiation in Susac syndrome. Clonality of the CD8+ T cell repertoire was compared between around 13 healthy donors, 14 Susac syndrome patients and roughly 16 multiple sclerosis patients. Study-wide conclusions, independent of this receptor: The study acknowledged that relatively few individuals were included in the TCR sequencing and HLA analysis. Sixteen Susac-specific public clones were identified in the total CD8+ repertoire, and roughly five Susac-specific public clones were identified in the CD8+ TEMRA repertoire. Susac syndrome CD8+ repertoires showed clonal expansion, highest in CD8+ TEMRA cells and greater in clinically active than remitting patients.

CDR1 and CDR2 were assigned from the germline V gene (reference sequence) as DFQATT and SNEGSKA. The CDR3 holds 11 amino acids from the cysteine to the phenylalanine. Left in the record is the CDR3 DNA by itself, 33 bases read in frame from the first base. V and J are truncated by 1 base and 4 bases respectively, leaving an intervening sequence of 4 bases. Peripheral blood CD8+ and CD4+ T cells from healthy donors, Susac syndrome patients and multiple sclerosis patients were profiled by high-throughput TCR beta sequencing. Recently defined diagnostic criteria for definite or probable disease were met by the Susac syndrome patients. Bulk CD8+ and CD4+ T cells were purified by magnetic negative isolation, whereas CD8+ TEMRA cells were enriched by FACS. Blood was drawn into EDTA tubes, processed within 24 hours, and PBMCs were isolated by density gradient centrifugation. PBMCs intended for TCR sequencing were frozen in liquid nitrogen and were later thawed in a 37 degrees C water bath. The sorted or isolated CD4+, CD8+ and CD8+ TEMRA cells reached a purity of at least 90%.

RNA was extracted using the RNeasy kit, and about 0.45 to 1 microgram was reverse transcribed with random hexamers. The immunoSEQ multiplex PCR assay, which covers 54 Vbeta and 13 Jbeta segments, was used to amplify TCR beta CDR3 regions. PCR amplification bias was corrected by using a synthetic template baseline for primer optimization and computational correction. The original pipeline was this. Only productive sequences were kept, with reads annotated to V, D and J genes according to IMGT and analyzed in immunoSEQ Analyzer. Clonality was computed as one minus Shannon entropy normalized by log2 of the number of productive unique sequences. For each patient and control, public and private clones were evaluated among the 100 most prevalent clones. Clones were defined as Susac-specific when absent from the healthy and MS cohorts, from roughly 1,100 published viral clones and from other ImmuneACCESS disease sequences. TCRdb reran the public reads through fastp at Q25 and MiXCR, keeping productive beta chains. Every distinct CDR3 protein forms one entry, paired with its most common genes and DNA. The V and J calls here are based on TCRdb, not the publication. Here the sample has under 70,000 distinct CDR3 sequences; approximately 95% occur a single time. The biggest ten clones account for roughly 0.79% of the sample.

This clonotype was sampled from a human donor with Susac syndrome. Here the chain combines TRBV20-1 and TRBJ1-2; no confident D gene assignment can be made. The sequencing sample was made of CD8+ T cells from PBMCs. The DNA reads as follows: TGCAGTGCTAGAGGTCCCTATGGCTACACCTTC. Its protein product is CSARGPYGYTF.